This entry lists 4 T cell receptor beta chains sequenced from one sample in a study of cytomegalovirus exposure and HLA in healthy donors. PCR involved 60 Vbeta and 13 Jbeta primers. Clones were read by immunoSEQ multiplex PCR, and TCRdb kept only the in-frame ones, dropping some. In the table there are 200,000 or so clones, over 65% of which are singletons. Sequencing input: PBMCs. The source is a boy younger than 10 in good health and CMV-seronegative.

This chain uses TRBV7-3 with TRBJ2-3; 9 bases line up with TRBD1. Per the germline V gene, CDR1 is SGHTA and CDR2 is FQGTGA. Trimming removed 5 bases from V and 5 bases from J; junction bases left unmatched: 8. The CDR3 sequence is 15 residues long. In DNA, the CDR3 is TGTGCCAGCAGCGGACAGGGGAGGCGGGGAGATACGCAGTATTTT. This sequence encodes CASSGQGRRGDTQYF.

For this clone: One junction end does not reproduce the germline sequence, and a read error may be involved. This sequence joins TRBV7-9 and TRBJ1-1, with a weak D call TRBD1 (6 bases). Germline V CDR1 and CDR2: SEHNR, FQNEAQ (reference sequence). CDR3 length: 13 amino acids. In DNA form, the CDR3 reads TGCGCAGGGGCCTGGGGGGGGGTGACTGAAGCTTTCTTT. It specifies CAGAWGGVTEAFF. Variable domain in full (rest from reference TRBV7-9 and TRBJ1-1): DTGVSQNPRHKITKRGQNVTFRCDPISEHNRLYWYRQTLGQGPEFLTYFQNEAQLEKSRLLSDRFSAERPKGSFSTLEIQRTEQGDSAMYLCAGAWGGVTEAFFGQGTRLTVV.

V and J are TRBV27 and TRBJ2-1; 8 bases are shared with TRBD2. From germline, CDR1 is MNHEY and CDR2 SMNVEV (reference sequence). The CDR3 covers 16 residues. V was pared by 6 bases and J by 6 bases, with 13 bases of the junction left unmatched. DNA of the CDR3: TGTGCCAGCAGCTCTGCCCTTTCACTAGCGGTCAATGAGCAGTTCTTC. Protein product: CASSSALSLAVNEQFF.

This clone was detected once. The final CDR3 position lacks the conserved phenylalanine or tryptophan, pointing to a likely read error. The DNA is omitted, as the CDR3 cannot be located on it reliably, and the CDR3 follows TCRdb's listing. The CDR3 reads CASSFSSGAAKS. The V and J genes are TRBV2 and TRBJ2-3; TRBD2 was called by the table and not checked on the DNA. Per germline, CDR1 SNHLY and CDR2 FYNNEI. The CDR3 is 12 amino acids in total, end residues counted.